Listed below are T cell receptor beta chains from one sample, sequenced in a study of control samples from healthy donors and cancer patients. Here immunoSEQ multiplex PCR was the method, and the copy in TCRdb shows in-frame clones only, minus some. The data hold just under 100,000 clones, with 85% to 95% observed a single time. The sequenced sample consisted of blood. The receptors were sampled from a man younger than 30 in good health. The CDR3 runs from the conserved cysteine through the conserved F or W. The D gene is left open where the match is weak. Clone size is given for some rows only: seen once, a few or many times, or a class if the clone is expanded.

d_call,v_call,cdr3_length,clone_size,j_call,cdr3_aa,cdr3_nt
TRBD2,TRBV6-4,16,few,TRBJ2-3,CASSDGTSGPTDTQYF,TGTGCCAGCAGTGACGGGACTAGCGGCCCCACAGATACGCAGTATTTT
.,TRBV18,14,.,TRBJ1-2,CASSPSRTHYGYTF,TGTGCCAGCTCACCTTCGAGGACCCACTATGGCTACACCTTC
TRBD1,TRBV5-4,13,.,TRBJ2-1,CASRAGQGDEQFF,TGTGCCAGCAGAGCGGGACAGGGGGATGAGCAGTTCTTC
.,TRBV29-1,13,.,TRBJ1-1,CSVEKERNTEAFF,TGCAGCGTTGAAAAGGAAAGGAACACTGAAGCTTTCTTT
.,TRBV19,14,.,TRBJ1-1,CASSVGTLNTEAFF,TGTGCCAGTAGTGTGGGGACTTTGAACACTGAAGCTTTCTTT
.,TRBV6-5,13,.,TRBJ2-7,CASSPWTNYEQYF,TGTGCCAGCAGTCCATGGACGAATTACGAGCAGTACTTC
.,TRBV5-1,13,.,TRBJ1-2,CASSRTMNYGYTF,TGCGCCAGCAGCCGGACAATGAACTATGGCTACACCTTC
.,TRBV5-1,14,.,TRBJ2-3,CASSLEQSTDTQYF,TGCGCCAGCAGCTTGGAGCAGAGCACAGATACGCAGTATTTT
.,TRBV27,13,.,TRBJ1-6,CASGPRDNSPLHF,TGTGCCAGCGGTCCCCGGGACAATTCACCCCTCCACTTT
.,TRBV11-3,12,.,TRBJ1-1,CASSWGGDEAFF,TGTGCCAGCAGCTGGGGCGGGGATGAAGCTTTCTTT
.,TRBV7-9,13,.,TRBJ1-1,CASSFTRGAEAFF,TGTGCCAGCAGCTTCACCCGAGGGGCTGAAGCTTTCTTT
TRBD1,TRBV5-1,15,once,TRBJ2-7,CASSLEAGGPYEQYF,TGCGCCAGCAGCTTGGAGGCAGGGGGACCCTACGAGCAGTACTTC
.,TRBV11-2,13,.,TRBJ1-2,CASSLGQLYGYTF,TGTGCCAGCAGCTTAGGACAGCTCTATGGCTACACCTTC
.,TRBV14,12,.,TRBJ1-1,CASSPSPGEAFF,TGTGCCAGCAGTCCGAGCCCAGGGGAAGCTTTCTTT